Below, 15 T cell receptor beta chains from the same sample are listed, as sequenced in a study of T cell repertoires in cytomegalovirus infection. TCRdb used MiXCR to reprocess the reads, holding one entry per CDR3 protein. The sample lists some 310,000 distinct CDR3 sequences, around 25% occurring once. Their antigens remain unidentified. The sample consisted of cultured PBMCs, taken from culture after CMV antigen stimulation. Every receptor here comes from a human donor in good health (CMV status not recorded). Some clones in this sample may be carry-over from other donors' samples.

This clonotype has a single count. The chain is built from TRBV12-3 or TRBV12-4 and TRBJ2-7, with D possibly called TRBD1 or TRBD2 (6 bases each). The CDR3 is 13 residues long. Trimming stripped 2 bases from V and 6 bases from J, with 11 bases between. CDR3 region: CASSLRGVREQYF. CDR3 coding DNA: TGTGCCAGCAGTTTAAGGGGGGTTCGCGAGCAGTACTTC.

V gene TRBV7-9 combines with J gene TRBJ1-4; D gene uncertain. Per germline, CDR1 SEHNR and CDR2 FQNEAQ (reference sequence). V lost 2 bases, J lost 8 bases, and 12 bases lay in between. There are 14 residues in the CDR3. Written as DNA, the CDR3 is TGTGCCAGCAGCTTAAGGGTTTCGGGGGAAAAACTGTTTTTT. Translated: CASSLRVSGEKLFF.

This clonotype was seen only a few times. The chain joins TRBV7-8 to TRBJ2-6; 10 bases agree with TRBD1. J lost 4 bases, V lost 2 bases, and 23 bases had no gene match. The CDR3 totals 23 residues. Germline V gene data show CDR1 as SGHVS and CDR2 as FQNEAQ. The DNA for the CDR3 is TGTGCCAGCAGCTTACCCAGGTCCCAGCACGGGACAGGGGTTTCTGCCGGGGCCAACGTCCTGACTTTC. Translation gives CASSLPRSQHGTGVSAGANVLTF.

In this sample, this clonotype turned up a few times. The V call is TRBV14, the J call TRBJ2-7, with 9 bases fitting TRBD1. The ends lost 4 bases at V and 6 bases at J; junction bases unmatched: 10. Germline V gene lookup returns CDR1 SGHDN and CDR2 FVKESK. The CDR3 spans 15 residues. Here the CDR3 reads CASSLSGTGTREQYV. For the CDR3, the DNA is TGTGCCAGCAGCCTTTCCGGGACAGGGACTCGCGAGCAGTACGTC.

The chain links TRBV23-1 to TRBJ2-4; a weak D match, TRBD2 (5 bases). TRBV23-1 is an ORF, with its function uncertain. This CDR3 is built from 17 residues. V was trimmed by 2 bases and J by 1 base, leaving 15 bases between them. For the CDR3, the DNA is TGCGCCAGCAGTCAAGGGCAGAGAGGGTGGGCCAAAAACATTCAGTACTTC. This translates into CASSQGQRGWAKNIQYF.

A note on this clonotype: A much larger clone sits a single nucleotide away, making a read error possible. The chain recombines TRBV7-3 with TRBJ2-3, with a weak D call TRBD2 (5 bases). Trimming took off 5 bases at V and 5 bases at J, with 23 bases between the two ends. The V gene's germline CDR1 is SGHTA and CDR2 FQGTGA. The CDR3 consists of 17 residues. The chain's CDR3 is CASSPLLGRENRDTQYF. In DNA form, the CDR3 reads TGTGCCAGCAGCCCGCTACTGGGTAGGGAGAATCGAGATACGCAGTATTTT.

This sequence joins TRBV28 and TRBJ2-3; D perhaps matches TRBD2 (5 bases). Germline V CDR1 and CDR2: MDHEN, SYDVKM. The V gene lost 3 bases and the J gene lost 6 bases, with 10 bases spanning the gap. The CDR3 consists of 13 residues. The DNA for the CDR3 is TGTGCCAGCAGTTTTCGAGGGTACGATACGCAGTATTTT. It yields the protein CASSFRGYDTQYF.

The CDR3 DNA sequence: TGTGCCAGCAGCGTCGGTACGGGGCCTTGGTACAATGAGCAGTTCTTC. Translation: CASSVGTGPWYNEQFF. This chain links TRBV9 with TRBJ2-1; D is perhaps TRBD1 or TRBD2 (5 bases each). Germline CDR1 SGDLS, CDR2 YYNGEE. Deletions cut 2 bases from V and 4 bases from J, with 16 bases between. The CDR3 loop spans 16 amino acids.

There are many counts of this clonotype. This rearrangement joins TRBV4-1 to TRBJ2-1; 7 bases are a match to TRBD1. V trimming: 1 base; J trimming: 2 bases; junction bases outside the gene matches: 5. Germline-derived CDR1 and CDR2 are MGHRA and YSYEKL. This CDR3 spans 16 amino acids. This chain's CDR3 is CASSQAPQGTYNEQFF. CDR3 DNA sequence: TGCGCCAGCAGCCAAGCTCCACAGGGGACCTACAATGAGCAGTTCTTC.

The rearrangement uses TRBV5-4 and TRBJ1-2; D is unresolved. The CDR3 is made up of 14 amino acids. Germline CDR1 and CDR2: SGHNT and YYREEE (reference sequence). V shed 0 bases and J shed 0 bases, with 6 bases lying between them. CDR3 region: CASSLERANYGYTF. The CDR3 region has the DNA TGTGCCAGCAGCTTGGAACGGGCTAACTATGGCTACACCTTC.

This rearrangement joins TRBV6-2 or TRBV6-3 to TRBJ2-7, with D tentatively TRBD1 (6 bases). V lost 7 bases, J lost 4 bases, and 11 bases lay in between. Germline CDR1 reads MNHEY; CDR2 reads SVGEGT. There are 12 residues in the CDR3. CDR3 protein: CASTLRGYEQYF. DNA of the CDR3: TGTGCCAGCACCCTGAGGGGGTACGAGCAGTACTTC.

This clonotype was observed a handful of times. This CDR3 is CARGQDNSPLHF. For the CDR3, the DNA is TGTGCCCGGGGACAGGATAATTCACCCCTCCACTTT. V usage is TRBV30 and J usage is TRBJ1-6, with 8 bases aligning to TRBD1. The CDR3 has 12 residues. With V trimmed by 8 bases and J by 5 bases, 2 bases remained unmatched. Germline loops: CDR1 GTSNPN, CDR2 SVGIG (reference sequence). Complete variable domain (other parts from reference TRBV30 and TRBJ1-6): SQTIHQWPATLVQPVGSPLSLECTVEGTSNPNLYWYRQAAGRGLQLLFYSVGIGQISSEVPQNLSASRPQDRQFILSSKKLLLSDSGFYLCARGQDNSPLHFGNGTRLTVT.

This clonotype has only a few counts. The chain links TRBV7-2 to TRBJ2-1, with 14 bases aligning to TRBD2. The CDR3 is 16 amino acids. V was clipped by 1 base and J by 8 bases; unmatched bases: 4. Germline CDR1 SGHTA, CDR2 FQGNSA. The CDR3, as DNA: TGTGCCAGCAGCTTAGGACCGGGACTAGCGGGAGATGAGCAGTTCTTC. This sequence encodes CASSLGPGLAGDEQFF.

Ten or more counts support this clonotype. Written as DNA, the CDR3 is TGTGCCAGCAGTCTTACAGGGGCCCAGGGTGGGGCCAACGTCCTGACTTTC. This encodes CASSLTGAQGGANVLTF. This sequence joins TRBV7-6 and TRBJ2-6; 7 bases map to TRBD1. Germline values: CDR1 SGHVS, CDR2 FNYEAQ. The trim removed 6 bases at V and 3 bases at J, leaving 11 bases unmatched. The CDR3 is 17 residues long.

The chain couples TRBV5-1 to TRBJ2-2; D not resolved. V was pared by 5 bases and J by 1 base, with 6 bases between. Germline CDR1 is SGHRS and CDR2 is YFSETQ. This CDR3 is 13 amino acids long. As DNA, the CDR3 is TGCGCCAGCAGGGTAGTGAACACCGGGGAGCTGTTTTTT. It is translated as CASRVVNTGELFF.